This T cell receptor (beta chain) was captured in a study of blood T cell repertoires in COVID-19. CDR1 and CDR2 (germline): SGDLS, YYNGEE. V shed 2 bases, J shed 0 bases, and the junction held 2 bases outside the gene matches. The CDR3 length is 15 residues. Data came from immunoSEQ multiplex PCR; TCRdb stores just in-frame clones and leaves some out. The table has 120,000 or so clones, approximately 90% seen once. Sequencing input: peripheral blood. This receptor was obtained from a man aged 50 to 60 with acute or convalescent COVID-19. This chain links TRBV9 with TRBJ2-7; 10 bases agree with TRBD2. For the CDR3, the DNA is TGTGCCAGCAGCGTCGGACTAGCGGACTCCTACGAGCAGTACTTC. Its translation: CASSVGLADSYEQYF.